What follows is one T cell receptor beta chain and its context. This entry comes from a study of blood T cell repertoires in COVID-19. Study overall: The cDNA or gDNA used as material had been derived from T cells, B-cell-depleted T cells, or PBMCs.

The ends were cut back, 6 bases at V and 0 bases at J, with 9 bases in the middle. This CDR3 contains 14 residues. Germline loops: CDR1 LNHDA, CDR2 SQIVND (reference sequence). Sequenced by immunoSEQ multiplex PCR; TCRdb stores in-frame clones only, minus some. Among around 250,000 clones listed, about 89% were seen once. The specimen sequenced was peripheral blood. The clonotype was recovered from a woman aged 60 to 75 who had recovered from COVID-19. The chain has TRBV19 and TRBJ1-3; D unclear. For the CDR3, the DNA is TGTGCCAGTAGGCTTTCGGGCTCTGGAAACACCATATATTTT. It specifies CASRLSGSGNTIYF.